These T cell receptor beta chains were read from a single sample in a study of T cell responses to AZD1222 COVID-19 vaccine. The repertoire was sequenced with immunoSEQ multiplex PCR; TCRdb's copy has only in-frame clones and lacks some. The table includes roughly 90,000 clones, 70% to 90% detected once. Specimen: peripheral blood, collected on day 0 of AZD1222 vaccination. The receptors shown here come from an adult in good health. The CDR3 runs from the conserved cysteine through the conserved F or W. The D gene is left open where the match is weak. Clone size appears in some rows only: once, few, many, or a class for an expanded clone.

TRBV30	-	TRBJ2-3	-	TGTGCCTGCGACTCGGGAGACACAGATACGCAGTATTTT	CACDSGDTDTQYF
TRBV6-6	-	TRBJ1-2	-	TGTGCCAGCAGTTACAGGGGTGGGGAGGGCTACACCTTC	CASSYRGGEGYTF
TRBV15	-	TRBJ1-1	-	TGTGCCACCAGCAGAGCTCGGCGAAGCACTGAAGCTTTCTTT	CATSRARRSTEAFF
TRBV5-4	-	TRBJ1-5	-	TGTGCCAGCAGCTTGGACGGGGGGAGTCAGCCCCAGCATTTT	CASSLDGGSQPQHF
TRBV5-1	TRBD1	TRBJ2-2	-	TGCGCCAGCAGCACCGGACAGGGCGGATACACCGGGGAGCTGTTTTTT	CASSTGQGGYTGELFF
TRBV6-5	-	TRBJ1-1	-	TGTGCCAGCAGTTTTGGGGACACCAACACTGAAGCTTTCTTT	CASSFGDTNTEAFF
TRBV27	TRBD1	TRBJ2-1	once	TGTGCCAGCAGTTACGGACAGGGTGGTGGCGATGAGCAGTTCTTC	CASSYGQGGGDEQFF
TRBV29-1	TRBD1	TRBJ1-5	once	TGCAGCGTGGCGGACAGGGACGAGAATCAGCCCCAGCATTTT	CSVADRDENQPQHF
TRBV14	-	TRBJ2-7	-	TGTGCCAGCAGCCAAGGTCGTGGAGGATCCTACGAGCAGTACTTC	CASSQGRGGSYEQYF
TRBV11-3	-	TRBJ1-1	-	TGTGCCAGCAGCTTTGCGGTGAACACTGAAGCTTTCTTT	CASSFAVNTEAFF
TRBV7-8	TRBD1	TRBJ1-4	-	TGTGCCAGCAGCTTAGAAGACAGGGGGCAGGCTAATGAAAAACTGTTTTTT	CASSLEDRGQANEKLFF
TRBV7-9	-	TRBJ2-7	-	TGTGCCAGCAGCACCCGCGGTGGAGGGGCTGCCTACGAGCAGTACTTC	CASSTRGGGAAYEQYF
TRBV6-5	TRBD1	TRBJ1-2	-	TGTGCCAGCAGGAGCGCGGACAGGAGCTATGGCTACACCTTC	CASRSADRSYGYTF
TRBV6-1	TRBD1	TRBJ2-7	-	TGTGCCAGCAGTGAGAACCCCGGGACAGGACCCTACGAGCAGTACTTC	CASSENPGTGPYEQYF
TRBV2	-	TRBJ1-4	-	TGTGCCAGTGGGCCAGGTGGCGGGGATGAAAAACTGTTTTTT	CASGPGGGDEKLFF
TRBV15	-	TRBJ1-1	-	TGTGCCACCAGCAGGGGCCTGAACACTGAAGCTTTCTTT	CATSRGLNTEAFF
TRBV7-8	TRBD2	TRBJ2-5	-	TGTGCCAGCAGCTTTGGGCTAGCGGGTTTCGGGGAGACCCAGTACTTC	CASSFGLAGFGETQYF
TRBV2	TRBD1	TRBJ1-2	-	TGTGCCAGCCTTGGGACAGCAGAGCTCCCCTATGGCTACACCTTC	CASLGTAELPYGYTF
TRBV6-1	-	TRBJ2-1	few	TGTGCCAGCAGCGAAACCATGGGAAGCTCCTACAATGAGCAGTTCTTC	CASSETMGSSYNEQFF
TRBV19	TRBD2	TRBJ2-1	-	TGTGCCAGTAGTTCAGGCGGGGGGGCAAATGAGCAGTTCTTC	CASSSGGGANEQFF
TRBV30	-	TRBJ2-7	-	TGTGCCTGGAGTTTCCCCCTCGGGACGGCTATCGGGCAGTACTTC	CAWSFPLGTAIGQYF
TRBV7-6	TRBD1	TRBJ2-7	-	TGTGCCAGCAGCTTGGACAGGGTCTCCTACGAGCAGTACTTC	CASSLDRVSYEQYF
TRBV2	-	TRBJ1-6	-	TGTGCCAGCAGTATAAGGACAGACCAAAATTCACCCCTCCACTTT	CASSIRTDQNSPLHF
TRBV10-3	-	TRBJ1-1	-	TGTGCCATCAGTGAGCAGAACACTGAAGCTTTCTTT	CAISEQNTEAFF
TRBV5-1	TRBD1	TRBJ2-4	once	TGCGCCAGCAGCTTGGCAACAGGGGTAGCCAAAAACATTCAGTACTTC	CASSLATGVAKNIQYF
TRBV27	-	TRBJ2-2	-	TGTGCCAGCAGGGGGGTCAGCCACACCGGGGAGCTGTTTTTT	CASRGVSHTGELFF
TRBV6-1	TRBD2	TRBJ2-1	-	TGTGCCAGCAGTGAAGTCCGGGGGGGCCATGAGCAGTTCTTC	CASSEVRGGHEQFF
TRBV18	TRBD1	TRBJ1-2	-	TGTGCCAGCTCGCCCGGGACAGGGGCCTTTACTAACTATGGCTACACCTTC	CASSPGTGAFTNYGYTF
TRBV12-5	-	TRBJ1-2	-	TGTGCTAGTGGTCGACAGGATCGTAGCTATGGCTACACCTTC	CASGRQDRSYGYTF
TRBV6-5	TRBD1	TRBJ1-6	-	TGTGCCAGCAGGGTGACAGGGGTGGATTCACCCCTCCACTTT	CASRVTGVDSPLHF
TRBV19	TRBD1	TRBJ2-6	few	TGTGCCAGTAGTATCGGACAGGGGGGTTATGGGGCCAACGTCCTGACTTTC	CASSIGQGGYGANVLTF
TRBV12-3/TRBV12-4	-	TRBJ1-5	few	TGTGCCAGCAGTTTAGGTTATAAAACGCCCCAGCATTTT	CASSLGYKTPQHF
TRBV7-2	-	TRBJ1-4	-	TGTGCCAGCAGCTTAGCGGGGCGCGGGGAAAAACTGTTTTTT	CASSLAGRGEKLFF
TRBV5-6	TRBD1	TRBJ2-5	-	TGTGCCAGCAGCTCGCAGGGGGCGGAAGAGACCCAGTACTTC	CASSSQGAEETQYF
TRBV5-4	TRBD2	TRBJ2-1	-	TGTGCCAGCAGCTCCCCTCTGCGGGGGGGCTCCTACAATGAGCAGTTCTTC	CASSSPLRGGSYNEQFF
TRBV27	-	TRBJ2-1	medium-sized	TGTGCCAGCAGTTCCCCCTCGACCAGAAACAATGAGCAGTTCTTC	CASSSPSTRNNEQFF
TRBV12-3/TRBV12-4	-	TRBJ2-5	few	TGTGCCAGCAGTTGGCGGGGTGAGACCCAGTACTTC	CASSWRGETQYF
TRBV27	-	TRBJ2-2	-	TGTGCCAGCAGTTTAAGGAGAGGGGCGACCGGGGAGCTGTTTTTT	CASSLRRGATGELFF
TRBV7-2	TRBD2	TRBJ2-7	-	TGTGCCAGCAGCTACTCCGGACTAGCGGGCGAGCAGTACTTC	CASSYSGLAGEQYF
TRBV11-2	TRBD1	TRBJ2-7	-	TGTGCCAGCACAACACGACCGGGACAGGGGGCCTACGAGCAGTACTTC	CASTTRPGQGAYEQYF
TRBV15	-	TRBJ1-4	-	TGTGCCACCAGCAGGATCCGGGACTCAAGGGAAAAACTGTTTTTT	CATSRIRDSREKLFF
TRBV7-8	TRBD1	TRBJ1-2	-	TGTGCCAGCAGCTCGGGGACAGGGCATGGCTACACCTTC	CASSSGTGHGYTF
TRBV13	-	TRBJ1-1	-	TGTGCCAGCAGCTCCACCGGTGAAGGGAACACTGAAGCTTTCTTT	CASSSTGEGNTEAFF
TRBV4-1	-	TRBJ1-4	-	TGCGCCAGCAGCCCCCTCGGGGTTCACACTAATGAAAAACTGTTTTTT	CASSPLGVHTNEKLFF
TRBV14	-	TRBJ1-1	-	TGTGCCAGCAGCGTCCAGGGACCGAACACTGAAGCTTTCTTT	CASSVQGPNTEAFF
TRBV30	-	TRBJ2-7	-	TGTGCCTGGATCAGGGCCCCCGGAGGCCACGAGCAGTACTTC	CAWIRAPGGHEQYF
TRBV3-1/TRBV3-2	-	TRBJ2-2	-	TGTGCCAGCAGCCACGTCACCGGGGAGCTGTTTTTT	CASSHVTGELFF
TRBV7-2	-	TRBJ2-1	-	TGTGCCAGCAGCTCATTAGTAAGCCCGAAATACAATGAGCAGTTCTTC	CASSSLVSPKYNEQFF
TRBV27	-	TRBJ1-1	-	TGTGCCAGCAGCCCATCCGGGTTAGGGACGCCTGAAGCTTTCTTT	CASSPSGLGTPEAFF
TRBV3-1/TRBV3-2	-	TRBJ1-1	-	TGTGCCAGCAGCCAGGCGAGGGGGATAGTGAACACTGAAGCTTTCTTT	CASSQARGIVNTEAFF
TRBV16	-	TRBJ1-6	once	TGTGCCAGCAGCCATACGGACAGAAATAATTCACCCCTCCACTTT	CASSHTDRNNSPLHF
TRBV19	-	TRBJ1-2	-	TGTGCCAGTAGTATAGGGCCGGGAAACTATGGCTACACCTTC	CASSIGPGNYGYTF
TRBV5-4	-	TRBJ1-1	-	TGTGCCAGCAGCCTTGGACAACAGGGAACTGAAGCTTTCTTT	CASSLGQQGTEAFF
TRBV29-1	-	TRBJ1-2	-	TGCAGCGTCTTCGGGATCTATGGCTACACCTTC	CSVFGIYGYTF
TRBV18	-	TRBJ1-5	few	TGTGCCAGCTCACAACAGGATTATCAGCCCCAGCATTTT	CASSQQDYQPQHF
TRBV6-5	-	TRBJ1-4	-	TGTGCCAGCACCCGTCCGGGCTACGGCGAAAAACTGTTTTTT	CASTRPGYGEKLFF
TRBV19	-	TRBJ1-1	few	TGTGCCAGGCGTTGTGAAGCTTTCTTT	CARRCEAFF
TRBV5-1	TRBD2	TRBJ2-7	-	TGCGCCAGCAGCTTTGGTTTGCGGGGGACGCGCCTCCCCGAGCAGTACTTC	CASSFGLRGTRLPEQYF
TRBV7-8	-	TRBJ1-1	-	TGTGCCAGCAGCTTCCTGTCTCTGGGGACTGAAGCTTTCTTT	CASSFLSLGTEAFF
TRBV15	TRBD2	TRBJ2-5	-	TGTGCCACCAGCAGAGATAAGGGAGCGGGGCTAGAGACCCAGTACTTC	CATSRDKGAGLETQYF